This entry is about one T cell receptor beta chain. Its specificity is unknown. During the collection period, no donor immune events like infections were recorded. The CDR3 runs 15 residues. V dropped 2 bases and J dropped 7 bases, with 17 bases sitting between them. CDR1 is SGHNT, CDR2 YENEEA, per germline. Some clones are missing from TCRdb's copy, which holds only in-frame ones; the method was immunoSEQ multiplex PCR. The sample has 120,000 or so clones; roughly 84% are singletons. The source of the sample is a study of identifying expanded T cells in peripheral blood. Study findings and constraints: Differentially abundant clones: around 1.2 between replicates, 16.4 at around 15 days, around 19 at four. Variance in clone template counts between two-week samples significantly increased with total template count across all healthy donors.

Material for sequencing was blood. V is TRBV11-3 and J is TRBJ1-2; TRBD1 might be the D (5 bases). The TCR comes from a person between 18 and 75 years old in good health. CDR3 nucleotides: TGTGCCAGCAGCTTATCCGGGACCTCGACGGGTGGCTACACCTTC. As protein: CASSLSGTSTGGYTF. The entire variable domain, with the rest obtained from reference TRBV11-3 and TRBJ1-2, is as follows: EAGVVQSPRYKIIEKKQPVAFWCNPISGHNTLYWYLQNLGQGPELLIRYENEEAVDDSQLPKDRFSAERLKGVDSTLKIQPAELGDSAVYLCASSLSGTSTGGYTFGSGTRLTVV.